This T cell receptor beta chain stems from a study of human T cells and chemical hapten exposure (dated by TCRdb to the early 2020s). In the study overall: For sensitization, 2% DPC in acetone was applied to a 2 cm by 2 cm area of upper inner arm skin. Patient blood was sampled pre-sensitization (week 0) and at 2, 6 and about 24 weeks after DPC sensitization. Patients additionally received weekly therapeutic DPC doses to the scalp throughout the approximately 25-week study period. The mostly female patient cohort included alopecia areata with under or over 50% scalp involvement, alopecia totalis and alopecia universalis. Patch testing was done on the upper back using Finn chambers containing 0.01% DPC, and results were scored after 6 days according to International Contact Dermatitis Research Group standards. About 28 alopecia patients gave blood for TCR sequencing at one to four time points (pre-sensitization, 2, 6 and 24 weeks). The study tracked peripheral blood TCR repertoire changes in vivo during primary and secondary sensitization to the hapten diphenylcyclopropenone (DPC) in alopecia patients. Libraries were combined into a pool for sequencing, and differences in TCR yield between samples came mainly from small differences in library volumes within the pool.

Libraries were prepared through RACE. Sequenced on a NextSeq 500. Library preparation attached unique molecular identifiers to individual cDNA molecules for quantitative, reproducible TCR counting. For every blood RNA sample, sequencing covered both the TCR alpha and TCR beta chains. Processing in the source paper ran as follows. A median of around 100,000 TCRs per sample was observed, with a range of 23,224 to 690,600. The Decombinator software suite was used to annotate the V, J and CDR3 of the TCR reads. Every sample was subsampled to the same number of TCRs (28,000) for the PS versus PT1 abundance plots. TCRs were defined as expanded if absent before sensitization and observed at least eight times at the 2-week time point. The public sequencing data were trimmed at Q25 with fastp and processed into clonotypes with MiXCR by TCRdb, which kept only in-frame beta chains. Entries that share a CDR3 protein sequence are merged under the most common genes and DNA. The V and J calls here are based on TCRdb, not the publication. In this sample the table shows 300,000 to 450,000 distinct CDR3 sequences, around 5.5% of which occur a single time. Of the sample, around 8.6% falls within the top ten clones.

What this sample's time point label stands for: pre-sensitization, week 0. The treatment or condition label corresponds to: therapeutic diphenylcyclopropenone sensitization with weekly scalp DPC. At each patch-test visit, blood was drawn before the patch test was applied. Patients were eligible if aged 18 to 70, diagnosed with alopecia and judged suitable for DPC therapy, and pregnant patients were excluded. Total RNA was extracted from unfractionated whole blood collected in Tempus Blood RNA tubes. Paper-wide results and their limitations: Because every patient had alopecia, a presumed autoimmune disease, the patients' immune response might differ from that of healthy individuals. DPC sensitization did not change the number of TCRs with a frequency above 1 in 1000, and there was no evidence of changes in global repertoire structure. After repeated subsampling, the strength of the expansion versus patch-test correlation and the threshold at which it became significant changed. Expanded TCRs formed significantly more large CDR3 similarity clusters than pre-sensitization or healthy control sets, consistent with antigen-driven responses. Patch test score was positively correlated with the number of PT1 expanded TCRs, with significance at thresholds 8, 16 and 32 but not at 4.

Many counts were recorded for this clonotype. Its antigen has not been determined. No much larger clone is present one base from it, and per-base qualities are unavailable. Trimming leaves V shorter by 2 bases and J shorter by 9 bases, with the junction holding 12 bases beyond the gene matches. CDR1 and CDR2 were assigned from the germline V gene (reference sequence) as LGHDT and YNNKEL. Including the terminal cysteine and phenylalanine, the CDR3 comprises 16 residues. Just the 48-base CDR3 DNA is kept, in frame starting at base 1. This receptor was obtained from a woman aged 18 to 35 with alopecia areata. Some clones in this sample may be carry-over from other donors' samples. The sample was whole blood, taken in connection with sensitization to the hapten diphenylcyclopropenone (DPC). The V and J segments used are TRBV3-1 and TRBJ1-5; 8 bases in the middle match TRBD1. The DNA sequence reads TGTGCCAGCAGCCAATCGCGGGGGACAGGCCAGGGGCCCCAGCATTTT. Its translation reads: CASSQSRGTGQGPQHF.